The clone carrying this TCR beta chain was counted once. This sample stems from a study of blood T cell repertoires in COVID-19. Across the whole study: Samples came from the United States, Italy and Spain, spanning acute and convalescent COVID-19.

The CDR3 runs to 11 residues. Trimming took off 3 bases at V and 10 bases at J, with 6 bases between the two ends. CDR1 is MDHEN, CDR2 SYDVKM, per germline. This study enrolled people aged roughly 18 to 89 from about 26 US geographic areas. Clinical history reported by participants formed the basis on which cohorts were assigned. Cohort 3 recovered donors had two negative PCRs, clearance, or symptom resolution. The method was immunoSEQ multiplex PCR; TCRdb's version includes in-frame clones alone and lacks a portion of them. The sample contains a few hundred thousand clones, 85% to 90% of which appear only once.

The receptor was isolated from a woman aged 18 to 35 who had recovered from COVID-19. The chain couples TRBV28 to TRBJ1-4; possibly TRBD1 for D (5 bases). Specimen: PBMCs or T cells enriched from blood (not recorded which). The CDR3 here is CASSLGGKLFF. DNA for the CDR3: TGTGCCAGCAGTTTGGGGGGAAAACTGTTTTTT.